These 25 T cell receptor beta chains were sequenced from one sample in a study of cytomegalovirus exposure and HLA in healthy donors. PCR was performed using 60 Vbeta and 13 Jbeta primers. Sequencing used immunoSEQ multiplex PCR; TCRdb keeps in-frame clones, though not all of them. The sample shows roughly 180,000 clones, more than 75% of them seen only once. Sequenced material: PBMCs. The receptors derive from a man aged 35 to 55 in good health and CMV-seronegative.

This sequence joins TRBV6-6 and TRBJ2-5; the match to TRBD1 covers 7 bases. Judging by the DNA end, TRBJ2-7 fits better; the J call may be wrong. The germline V gene has CDR1 MNHNY and CDR2 SVGAGI (reference sequence). The CDR3 is 16 amino acids. The CDR3: CASSPCRPGQCDEQYF. CDR3 nucleotide sequence: TGTGCCAGCAGTCCCTGTCGACCGGGACAGTGCGACGAGCAGTACTTC.

The rearrangement joins TRBV7-2 to TRBJ1-1, with TRBD1 as a possible D gene (5 bases). The CDR3 is made up of 17 amino acids. The germline V gene encodes CDR1 SGHTA and CDR2 FQGNSA. The ends were cut back, 5 bases at V and 0 bases at J, with 19 bases in the middle. The chain's CDR3 is CASSAGGVRALNTEAFF. CDR3 in DNA: TGTGCCAGCAGCGCAGGAGGGGTTAGGGCTTTGAACACTGAAGCTTTCTTT. Supplemented by reference TRBV7-2 and TRBJ1-1, the full variable domain reads GAGVSQSPSNKVTEKGKDVELRCDPISGHTALYWYRQSLGQGLEFLIYFQGNSAPDKSGLPSDRFSAERTGGSVSTLTIQRTQQEDSAVYLCASSAGGVRALNTEAFFGQGTRLTVV.

This chain uses TRBV7-2 with TRBJ1-4; TRBD1 aligns across 9 bases. Germline CDR1 is SGHTA and CDR2 is FQGNSA. The ends lost 6 bases at V and 5 bases at J; junction bases unmatched: 4. The CDR3 consists of 14 residues. In nucleotides, the CDR3 is TGTGCCAGCAGTCTGGACAGGGGCAATGAAAAACTGTTTTTT. Amino acid sequence: CASSLDRGNEKLFF. Variable domain in full (rest from reference TRBV7-2 and TRBJ1-4): GAGVSQSPSNKVTEKGKDVELRCDPISGHTALYWYRQSLGQGLEFLIYFQGNSAPDKSGLPSDRFSAERTGGSVSTLTIQRTQQEDSAVYLCASSLDRGNEKLFFGSGTQLSVL.

This rearrangement joins TRBV4-1 to TRBJ1-4; the D gene is possibly TRBD1 (6 bases). The germline V gene encodes CDR1 MGHRA and CDR2 YSYEKL. The CDR3 extends over 15 amino acids. Trimming left V 0 bases short and J 13 bases short, with 18 bases between. The DNA for the CDR3 is TGCGCCAGCAGCCAAGACGGGACAAAACGGTTGTTACTGTTTTTT. Protein sequence: CASSQDGTKRLLLFF.

This chain joins TRBV30 and TRBJ2-3; 8 bases fit TRBD2. Germline V CDR1 and CDR2: GTSNPN, SVGIG (reference sequence). The ends lost 3 bases at V and 1 base at J; junction bases unmatched: 6. This CDR3 region has 15 residues. The CDR3 sequence: CAWSPGGAGTDTQYF. The CDR3 DNA is TGTGCCTGGAGCCCGGGGGGGGCGGGCACAGATACGCAGTATTTT.

The V and J genes are TRBV25-1 and TRBJ2-7; a weak D match, TRBD1 (5 bases). CDR1 and CDR2 (germline): MGHDK, SYGVNS. There are 13 residues in the CDR3. V gave up 3 bases and J gave up 7 bases, with 13 bases separating them. The CDR3 DNA reads TGTGCCAGCAGTGACAGGGTACTGGGAGAGCAGTACTTC. Protein sequence: CASSDRVLGEQYF.

Note on this clone: The same CDR3 also results from other DNA sequences found in this sample. This rearrangement joins TRBV29-1 to TRBJ2-3, with a weak D call TRBD2 (6 bases). Trimming shortened V by 0 bases and J by 1 base, and 14 bases separated the two germline ends. CDR1 and CDR2 (germline): SQVTM, ANQGSEA. This CDR3 has 16 residues. CDR3 nucleotides: TGCAGCGTTGAAGAAGGGGTGCGGGGTCGCACAGATACGCAGTATTTT. As protein: CSVEEGVRGRTDTQYF.

The chain uses TRBV2 and TRBJ2-5, with TRBD1 identical over 8 bases. Germline trimming cut 6 bases from V and 8 bases from J; bases unmatched to any gene: 8. The CDR3 spans 13 residues. CDR1 and CDR2 (germline): SNHLY, FYNNEI. The CDR3: CASSPGQVGTQYF. In DNA form, the CDR3 reads TGTGCCAGCAGCCCGGGACAGGTGGGAACCCAGTACTTC.

CDR3 residues: CASKKPGQGSAEQYF. The CDR3 DNA reads TGTGCCAGCAAGAAACCGGGACAGGGATCCGCCGAGCAGTACTTC. The chain is built from TRBV6-5 and TRBJ2-7; 9 bases agree with TRBD1. V gave up 7 bases and J gave up 6 bases; unmatched junction bases: 13. Germline V gives CDR1 MNHEY, CDR2 SVGAGI. This CDR3 comprises 15 residues.

The chain has TRBV6-6 and TRBJ1-5, with D tentatively TRBD1 (6 bases). Germline V gene lookup returns CDR1 MNHNY and CDR2 SVGAGI (reference sequence). This CDR3 has 15 residues. The V end was cut by 2 bases, the J end by 5 bases, with 13 bases between. The DNA of the CDR3 is TGTGCCAGCAGTTACGAGGACAGAGGGCATCAGCCCCAGCATTTT. This gives the protein CASSYEDRGHQPQHF.

This clone was detected once. The rearrangement links TRBV9 to TRBJ2-6; 7 bases are a match to TRBD2. V gave up 6 bases and J gave up 4 bases; unmatched junction bases: 7. Germline values: CDR1 SGDLS, CDR2 YYNGEE. This CDR3 is 15 amino acids long. The CDR3 sequence: CASTRGESGANVLTF. The CDR3 nucleotides read TGTGCCAGCACCCGGGGGGAGTCAGGGGCCAACGTCCTGACTTTC. The full variable domain, with the rest looked up from reference TRBV9 and TRBJ2-6, is DSGVTQTPKHLITATGQRVTLRCSPRSGDLSVYWYQQSLDQGLQFLIQYYNGEERAKGNILERFSAQQFPDLHSELNLSSLELGDSALYFCASTRGESGANVLTFGAGSRLTVL.

The chain combines TRBV4-3 with TRBJ2-3, with no clear D. CDR1 is LGHNA, CDR2 YSLEER, per germline. The length of the CDR3 is 14 residues. The V end was cut by 1 base, the J end by 6 bases, with 11 bases between. This chain's CDR3 is CASSQGGYGDTQYF. The CDR3 DNA follows: TGCGCCAGCAGCCAAGGAGGCTATGGGGATACGCAGTATTTT.

This sequence joins TRBV10-2 and TRBJ2-4, with D tentatively TRBD2 (6 bases). Germline-derived CDR1 and CDR2 are WSHSY and SAAADI. The CDR3 has 16 residues. The V end lost 4 bases, the J end lost 0 bases, and 13 bases lay between the germline ends. CDR3 residues: CASSGQQGLAKNIQYF. The CDR3 nucleotides are TGCGCCAGCAGTGGGCAGCAGGGACTAGCCAAAAACATTCAGTACTTC.

This clone was counted once. The chain recombines TRBV4-3 with TRBJ2-2; D gene unclear. CDR3 size: 14 residues. Germline lookup yields CDR1 LGHNA and CDR2 YSLEER. V lost 4 bases to trimming and J lost 0 bases, with 6 bases between them. The CDR3 loop reads CASSLRTNTGELFF. CDR3 nucleotide sequence: TGCGCCAGCAGCCTCAGGACGAACACCGGGGAGCTGTTTTTT.

This clone was detected once. The rearrangement joins TRBV16 to TRBJ1-5; D possibly corresponds to TRBD1 (6 bases). Germline CDR1 reads KGHSY; CDR2 reads FQNENV. The CDR3 spans 17 residues. The ends were cut back, 4 bases at V and 2 bases at J, with 18 bases in the middle. The CDR3 coding sequence is TGTGCCAGCAGCCCGCGCCGAGGCAGGGGAGGCAATCAGCCCCAGCATTTT. Protein sequence: CASSPRRGRGGNQPQHF.

The DNA of the CDR3 is TGTGCCAGTAACCTGGGACATATGGTGAACAATCAGCCCCAGCATTTT. This sequence encodes CASNLGHMVNNQPQHF. The chain couples TRBV19 to TRBJ1-5; TRBD1 might be the D (6 bases). The length of the CDR3 is 16 residues. V was trimmed by 7 bases and J by 3 bases, leaving 19 bases between them. Germline CDR1 reads LNHDA; CDR2 reads SQIVND (reference sequence).

Worth noting for this clone: Germline is not matched at one junction end, which may reflect a read error. This rearrangement joins TRBV7-7 to TRBJ2-5; possible D gene TRBD2, 5 bases. The CDR3 spans 14 residues. The germline gives CDR1 SSHAT, CDR2 FNYEAQ (reference sequence). CDR3 residues: CASSLAGIGETQYF. The CDR3 bases are TGTGCTAGCAGCTTAGCCGGGATTGGGGAGACCCAGTACTTC.

This clone came up once. V is TRBV28 and J is TRBJ2-4; D remains ambiguous. V was trimmed by 6 bases and J by 0 bases, leaving 12 bases between them. The CDR3 is 15 amino acids. In germline, CDR1 is MDHEN, CDR2 SYDVKM. The CDR3 spells CASSLAVLAKNIQYF. Here the CDR3 DNA reads TGTGCCAGCAGCCTCGCGGTGCTAGCCAAAAACATTCAGTACTTC.

The table lists this clone with a few counts. This sequence joins TRBV28 and TRBJ1-5, with TRBD1 as a possible D gene (5 bases). The germline V gene has CDR1 MDHEN and CDR2 SYDVKM. The V gene lost 5 bases and the J gene lost 4 bases, with 18 bases spanning the gap. The CDR3 is made up of 16 amino acids. The DNA for the CDR3 is TGTGCCAGCAGTCCCCGGCAGGGCGCCGGGAATCAGCCCCAGCATTTT. This sequence encodes CASSPRQGAGNQPQHF.

The chain carries TRBV7-2 and TRBJ2-7; possible D gene TRBD1, 5 bases. CDR1 is SGHTA, CDR2 FQGNSA, per germline. The CDR3 is 14 amino acids. Trimming cost V 0 bases and J 3 bases, with 9 bases left between them. CDR3 sequence reads: CASSLASQGYEQYF. The CDR3 DNA reads as TGTGCCAGCAGCTTAGCGTCCCAGGGCTACGAGCAGTACTTC.

V is TRBV5-5 and J is TRBJ2-7; 7 nucleotides match TRBD1. CDR1 is SGHKS, CDR2 YYEKEE, per germline (reference sequence). The CDR3 contains 15 residues. V lost 5 bases, J lost 3 bases, and 11 bases stayed unmatched. The CDR3 DNA reads TGTGCCAGCAGGTCGGGACAGTCTGGACGCTACGAGCAGTACTTC. This sequence encodes CASRSGQSGRYEQYF.

About this clone itself: The same CDR3 can be traced to other DNA sequences in this sample. The chain is built from TRBV11-3 and TRBJ1-1; D gene uncertain. The CDR3 extends over 13 amino acids. The V end was cut by 0 bases, the J end by 1 base, with 3 bases between. Germline CDR1 SGHNT, CDR2 YENEEA. For the CDR3, the DNA is TGTGCCAGCAGCTTAGATAGGAACACTGAAGCTTTCTTT. It codes for CASSLDRNTEAFF.

The chain has TRBV30 and TRBJ1-2, with a possible D match to TRBD1 (6 bases). This CDR3 spans 14 amino acids. Germline V gene lookup returns CDR1 GTSNPN and CDR2 SVGIG (reference sequence). Trimming pared 4 bases from V and 0 bases from J, leaving 12 bases between. The CDR3 loop reads CAWTLGHPNYGYTF. The CDR3 nucleotides read TGTGCCTGGACTTTGGGACATCCTAACTATGGCTACACCTTC. The full variable domain, with the rest looked up from reference TRBV30 and TRBJ1-2, is SQTIHQWPATLVQPVGSPLSLECTVEGTSNPNLYWYRQAAGRGLQLLFYSVGIGQISSEVPQNLSASRPQDRQFILSSKKLLLSDSGFYLCAWTLGHPNYGYTFGSGTRLTVV.

This chain uses TRBV6-6 with TRBJ2-7; 8 bases line up with TRBD2. Germline V gene sequence: CDR1 MNHNY, CDR2 SVGAGI (reference sequence). The length of the CDR3 is 13 residues. The trim removed 8 bases at V and 1 base at J, leaving 4 bases unmatched. The CDR3 coding sequence is TGTGCCAGCCGGACTAGCCAATCCTACGAGCAGTACTTC. Translation: CASRTSQSYEQYF.

The J gene is TRBJ2-5, the V gene TRBV5-6; tentative D call: TRBD2 (6 bases). V dropped 4 bases and J dropped 7 bases, with 20 bases sitting between them. The CDR3 sequence is 15 residues long. The V gene's germline CDR1 is SGHDT and CDR2 YYEEEE. CDR3 nucleotides: TGTGCCAGCAGCCCAGACCGCGGAGGGCTAGGGACCCAGTACTTC. The encoded protein is CASSPDRGGLGTQYF.